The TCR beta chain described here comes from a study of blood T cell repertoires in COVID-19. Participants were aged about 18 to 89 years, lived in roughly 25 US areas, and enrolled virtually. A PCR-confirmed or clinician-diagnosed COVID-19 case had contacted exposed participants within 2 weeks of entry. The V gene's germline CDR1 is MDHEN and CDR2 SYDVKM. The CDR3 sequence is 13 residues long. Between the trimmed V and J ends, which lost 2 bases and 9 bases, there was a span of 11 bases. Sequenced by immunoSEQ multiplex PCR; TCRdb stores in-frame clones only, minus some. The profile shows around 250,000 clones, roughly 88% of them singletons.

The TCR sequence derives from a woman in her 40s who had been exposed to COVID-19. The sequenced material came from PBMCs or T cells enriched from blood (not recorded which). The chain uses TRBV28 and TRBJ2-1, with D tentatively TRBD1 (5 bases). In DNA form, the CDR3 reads TGTGCCAGCAGTTTAATAGGGGCAATTGAGCAGTTCTTC. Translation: CASSLIGAIEQFF.